This T cell receptor beta chain appears in the sequencing data of a study of tumor and adjacent non-tumor tissue in lung cancer. The overall study: The cohort had under 15 adenocarcinoma, 2 squamous cell and 1 small cell patients. The patients, around 9 men and about 5 women, were roughly 31 to 80 with stage I to III disease. Each sample yielded 3.9 million or so productive TCRbeta reads on average.

The CDR3 is 14 residues long. Germline V gene sequence: CDR1 MNHEY, CDR2 SVGEGT. For this clonotype: At one of its ends the junction is not consistent with the germline gene, which may arise from a read error.

The library came from three nested PCR rounds adapted from ARM-PCR protocols. One entry per CDR3 protein results from TCRdb running MiXCR on the multiplex PCR reads. This sample has about 200,000 distinct CDR3 sequences; roughly 70% occur once, and the top ten carry approximately 26%. The template was RNA from unsorted bulk tissue. Donors were chemotherapy-naive, newly diagnosed lung cancer surgical patients in China, August–late 2014. The rearrangement uses TRBV6-2 or TRBV6-3 and TRBJ1-1; D is undetermined. The receptor was derived from a man aged 60 to 69 with non-small cell lung cancer. Sequenced sample: lung tumor tissue. The CDR3 DNA follows: TGTGCCAACAGCTACCCCTACGGGAACACTGTAGCTTTCTTT. Protein: CANSYPYGNTVAFF.